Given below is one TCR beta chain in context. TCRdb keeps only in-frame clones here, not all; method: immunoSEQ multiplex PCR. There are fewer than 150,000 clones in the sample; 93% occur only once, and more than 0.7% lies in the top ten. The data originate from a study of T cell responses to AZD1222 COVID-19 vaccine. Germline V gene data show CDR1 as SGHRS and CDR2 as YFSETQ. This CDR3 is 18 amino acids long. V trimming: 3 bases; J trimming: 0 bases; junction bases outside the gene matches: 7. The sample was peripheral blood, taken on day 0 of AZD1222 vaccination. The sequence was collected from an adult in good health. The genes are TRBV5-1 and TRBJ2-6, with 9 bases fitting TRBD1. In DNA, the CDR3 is TGCGCCAGCAGCTCCGGGCCGACAGGGGGCTCTGGGGCCAACGTCCTGACTTTC. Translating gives CASSSGPTGGSGANVLTF.